A single sample is the source of the 5 T cell receptor beta chains below, sequenced in a study of blood T cell repertoires in COVID-19. Sequencing used immunoSEQ multiplex PCR; TCRdb keeps in-frame clones, though not all of them. The table lists 140,000 or so clones, over 70% of them singletons, with about 1.7% in the top ten. Sample: peripheral blood. These receptors all stem from a woman aged 45-65 years with acute or convalescent COVID-19.

The chain combines TRBV11-2 with TRBJ2-7, with 7 bases aligning to TRBD2. With 5 bases clipped from V and 2 bases from J, the junction kept 6 bases outside the gene matches. The CDR3 sequence is 14 residues long. CDR1 is SGHAT, CDR2 FQNNGV, per germline. CDR3 sequence: CASSRWEGPYEQYF. The DNA for the CDR3 is TGTGCCAGCAGCCGCTGGGAGGGCCCCTACGAGCAGTACTTC.

J is TRBJ2-7 and V is TRBV18; 7 bases match TRBD1. This CDR3 spans 16 amino acids. V trimming: 4 bases; J trimming: 4 bases; junction bases outside the gene matches: 13. Germline-derived CDR1 and CDR2 are KGHSH and LQKENI. The CDR3 sequence is CASSLRGRTGMYEQYF. The CDR3 DNA reads TGTGCCAGCTCACTTAGGGGTAGGACAGGAATGTACGAGCAGTACTTC.

This sequence joins TRBV6-5 and TRBJ1-2; 7 bases match TRBD1. This CDR3 spans 15 amino acids. Germline assignment: CDR1 MNHEY and CDR2 SVGAGI. Trimming cost V 6 bases and J 4 bases; bases outside gene matches: 11. CDR3 bases: TGTGCCAGCAGACGTACCGGGACAGCCCTCTATGGCTACACCTTC. Translation gives CASRRTGTALYGYTF.

Comments on this clone: This CDR3 is also generated by other DNA sequences in the sample. The chain links TRBV5-1 to TRBJ1-5; 8 nucleotides align to TRBD1. The germline V gene encodes CDR1 SGHRS and CDR2 YFSETQ. The CDR3 totals 14 residues. Trimming cost V 4 bases and J 4 bases; bases outside gene matches: 4. CDR3: CASSPGTGNQPQHF. CDR3 sequence (DNA): TGCGCCAGCAGCCCCGGGACAGGTAATCAGCCCCAGCATTTT. Combining the CDR3 with reference TRBV5-1 and TRBJ1-5 gives the whole variable domain KAGVTQTPRYLIKTRGQQVTLSCSPISGHRSVSWYQQTPGQGLQFLFEYFSETQRNKGNFPGRFSGRQFSNSRSEMNVSTLELGDSALYLCASSPGTGNQPQHFGDGTRLSIL.

This rearrangement joins TRBV10-3 to TRBJ2-1; TRBD2 aligns across 9 bases. V lost 0 bases to trimming and J lost 3 bases; unmatched junction nucleotides: 6. Germline values: CDR1 ENHRY, CDR2 SYGVKD. The CDR3 has 17 residues. DNA of the CDR3: TGTGCCATCAGTGAGTCGATGGCTAGCGGGGACTACAATGAGCAGTTCTTC. Its protein product is CAISESMASGDYNEQFF.